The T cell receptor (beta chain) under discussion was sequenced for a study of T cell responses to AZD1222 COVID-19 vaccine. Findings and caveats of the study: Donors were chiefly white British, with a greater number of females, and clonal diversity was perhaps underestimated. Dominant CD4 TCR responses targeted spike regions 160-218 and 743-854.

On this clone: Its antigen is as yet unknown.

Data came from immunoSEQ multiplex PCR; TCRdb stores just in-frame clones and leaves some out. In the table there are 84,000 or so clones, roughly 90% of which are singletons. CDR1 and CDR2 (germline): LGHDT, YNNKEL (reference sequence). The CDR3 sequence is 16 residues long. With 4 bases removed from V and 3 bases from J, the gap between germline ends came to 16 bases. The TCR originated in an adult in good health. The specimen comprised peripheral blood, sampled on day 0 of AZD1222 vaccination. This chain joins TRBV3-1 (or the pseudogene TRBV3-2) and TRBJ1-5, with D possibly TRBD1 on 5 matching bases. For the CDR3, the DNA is TGTGCCAGCAGCCCGGCCAGGGTCTATGACAATCAGCCCCAGCATTTT. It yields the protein CASSPARVYDNQPQHF.